This T cell receptor (beta chain) emerged from a study of blood T cell repertoires in COVID-19. Study context: The samples span acute and convalescent COVID-19 from the United States, Italy and Spain. From T cells, B-cell-depleted T cells, or PBMCs came the material, which was cDNA or gDNA.

This clone was seen more than once but under ten times. Authors' processing steps: Estimation of nucleated cell counts was performed using reference gene primer amplification. The repertoire was sequenced with immunoSEQ multiplex PCR; TCRdb's copy has only in-frame clones and lacks some. The V and J calls and clone size were taken over from that table, and D and trimming were inferred from the DNA. The table records about 29,000 clones, roughly nine tenths of them present only once. Sample: peripheral blood. This sequence originates from a man between 65 and 85 years old with active COVID-19.

The CDR3 here is CASSQGQSYYGYTF. CDR3 in DNA: TGCGCCAGCAGTCAAGGACAGAGCTACTATGGCTACACCTTC. The chain is built from TRBV10-1 and TRBJ1-2; D might be TRBD1 (6 bases). Per the germline V gene, CDR1 is WNHNN and CDR2 is SYGVQD (reference sequence). Trimming left V 5 bases short and J 3 bases short, with 13 bases between. This CDR3 region has 14 residues.